One sample yielded the 27 T cell receptor beta chains listed below, sequenced in a study of T cells after yellow fever vaccination. TCRdb re-analysed the 5' RACE reads in MiXCR, keeping a single row per CDR3 protein. The table lists about 45,000 distinct CDR3 sequences, roughly 7% of them singletons. This material consisted of CD8+ T cells not binding an NS4B(214-222) dextramer, sorted from PBMCs, taken 45 days after the yellow fever booster vaccination. These receptor sequences come from a man aged 25 to 45 who received the YFV17D yellow fever vaccine.

This clonotype was seen at least ten times. This chain connects TRBV5-1 to TRBJ2-7; the D gene is possibly TRBD2 (6 bases). V lost 7 bases and J lost 6, with 23 bases in between. Germline CDR1 is SGHRS and CDR2 is YFSETQ. The CDR3 runs to 15 residues. The CDR3 DNA follows: TGCGCCAGCTTCCCGCGGAAGACCGGGGGTTGCGAGCAGTACTTC. It codes for CASFPRKTGGCEQYF.

This clonotype appeared many times. The V and J genes are TRBV11-2 and TRBJ2-7; either TRBD1 or TRBD2 may fit D (7 bases each). Trimming cost V 6 bases and J 0 bases, with 15 bases left between them. Per the germline V gene, CDR1 is SGHAT and CDR2 is FQNNGV. CDR3 length: 15 amino acids. CDR3 sequence reads: CASSGRGQGSYEQYF. The CDR3, as DNA: TGTGCCAGCAGTGGGAGGGGGCAGGGCTCCTACGAGCAGTACTTC.

The chain carries TRBV9 and TRBJ2-6; 7 positions agree with TRBD1. Trimming cost V 6 bases and J 0 bases; bases outside gene matches: 3. The CDR3 loop spans 15 amino acids. The germline CDR1 and CDR2 sequences are SGDLS and YYNGEE. The CDR3 region is CASTGQVSGANVLTF. The DNA for the CDR3 is TGTGCCAGCACCGGACAGGTCTCTGGGGCCAACGTCCTGACTTTC.

V and J are TRBV7-2 and TRBJ2-7; no firm D call. The CDR3 spans 13 residues. Trimming left V 5 bases short and J 5 bases short, with 13 bases between. Germline CDR1 reads SGHTA; CDR2 reads FQGNSA. CDR3 sequence (DNA): TGTGCCAGCAGCGCCCCGGGTGTCAACGAGCAGTACTTC. As protein: CASSAPGVNEQYF.

This clonotype has a count of ten or more. V and J are TRBV7-6 and TRBJ2-1, with a tentative D call TRBD2 (5 bases). The germline V gene encodes CDR1 SGHVS and CDR2 FNYEAQ. This CDR3 region has 14 residues. Trimming removed 1 base from V and 8 bases from J, with 12 bases in between. In nucleotides, the CDR3 is TGTGCCAGCAGCTTAGTAAGGGCGAGGGATGAGCAGTTCTTC. Translating it yields CASSLVRARDEQFF.

The genes are TRBV9 and TRBJ2-1; no clear D. Per germline, CDR1 SGDLS and CDR2 YYNGEE. Trimming removed 7 bases from V and 6 bases from J, with 14 bases in between. CDR3 size: 13 residues. CDR3 sequence reads: CASGPALTNEQFF. DNA of the CDR3: TGTGCCAGCGGGCCCGCCCTTACCAATGAGCAGTTCTTC.

This clonotype was detected a few times. The chain is built from TRBV20-1 and TRBJ1-1; 8 nucleotides match TRBD1. This CDR3 comprises 17 residues. Germline trimming cut 4 bases from V and 4 bases from J; bases unmatched to any gene: 17. Per the germline V gene, CDR1 is DFQATT and CDR2 is SNEGSKA (reference sequence). The CDR3 region is CSATSGEGLGTGTEAFF. CDR3 DNA sequence: TGCAGTGCTACCTCCGGGGAGGGGCTGGGGACAGGCACTGAAGCTTTCTTT.

This clonotype was observed at least ten times. This chain's CDR3 is CASSQWTGVAYGYTF. The CDR3 region has the DNA TGCGCCAGCAGCCAATGGACAGGGGTGGCCTATGGCTACACCTTC. The chain links TRBV4-1 to TRBJ1-2; 9 bases map to TRBD1. The CDR3 runs 15 residues. The V gene end was trimmed by 2 bases and the J gene end by 4 bases; junction bases not matched to a gene: 5. Germline assignment: CDR1 MGHRA and CDR2 YSYEKL.

This clonotype was detected ten times or more. The rearrangement joins TRBV12-3 or TRBV12-4 to TRBJ2-7, with 11 bases lining up with TRBD2. The CDR3 has 14 residues. J gave up 3 bases and V 6 bases, and 4 bases lay outside the gene matches. For the CDR3, the DNA is TGTGCCAGCAGCGGGGGACTAGCGGACTACGAGCAGTACTTC. It specifies CASSGGLADYEQYF.

This clonotype was detected many times. The CDR3 spells CSVEVLNSYNEQFF. In DNA form, the CDR3 reads TGCAGCGTTGAGGTACTCAACTCCTACAATGAGCAGTTCTTC. This chain links TRBV29-1 with TRBJ2-1; D ambiguous. CDR3 length: 14 residues. Germline V gene data show CDR1 as SQVTM and CDR2 as ANQGSEA. Deletions cut 3 bases from V and 0 bases from J, with 9 bases between.

V is TRBV4-3 and J is TRBJ1-2; D gene ambiguous. Germline CDR1 and CDR2: LGHNA and YSLEER. The CDR3 has 15 residues. V was shortened by 0 bases and J by 5 bases, with 13 bases between the two germline ends. The CDR3 coding sequence is TGCGCCAGCAGCCAAGATCGGGATTATAGATATGGCTACACCTTC. It encodes CASSQDRDYRYGYTF.

At least ten counts were recorded for this clonotype. This chain links TRBV22-1 with TRBJ2-7. TRBV22-1 is a recognized pseudogene. The CDR3 is made up of 10 amino acids. Here the CDR3 reads CPGSALEQYF. For the CDR3, the DNA is TGTCCTGGGAGCGCACTCGAGCAGTACTTC.

Many counts were recorded for this clonotype. The J gene is TRBJ1-1, the V gene TRBV21-1; no check of the table's D call, TRBD1, against the DNA was made. TRBV21-1 is marked as a pseudogene. The CDR3 runs to 14 residues. The CDR3 DNA follows: TGTGCCAGCAGCAAAGGGGGGGCAAACACTGAAGCTTTCTTT. This codes for CASSKGGANTEAFF.

This clonotype was seen many times. This chain uses TRBV7-6 with TRBJ2-5; tentatively, D is TRBD2 (5 bases). The CDR3 runs to 16 residues. Germline values: CDR1 SGHVS, CDR2 FNYEAQ. The ends were cut back, 5 bases at V and 0 bases at J, with 16 bases in the middle. CDR3 bases: TGTGCCAGCAGCGGAGGAGAGTCCCTGTACCAAGAGACCCAGTACTTC. It translates to CASSGGESLYQETQYF. Using reference TRBV7-6 and TRBJ2-5 for the parts outside the CDR3, the full variable domain is GAGVSQSPRYKVTKRGQDVALRCDPISGHVSLYWYRQALGQGPEFLTYFNYEAQQDKSGLPNDRFSAERPEGSISTLTIQRTEQRDSAMYRCASSGGESLYQETQYFGPGTRLLVL.

This clonotype was seen repeatedly, ten times or more. The CDR3 DNA is TGTGCCAGCAGCCGCAAGGGACTAACTCTCCCCAATGAGCAGTTCTTC. Its translation is CASSRKGLTLPNEQFF. The chain carries TRBV5-8 and TRBJ2-1; 7 bases fit TRBD2. The junction had 13 bases not matched to a gene; V was cut back by 4 bases and J by 6 bases. The CDR3 runs 16 residues. Germline V gene sequence: CDR1 SGHTS, CDR2 YDEGEE.

At least ten counts were recorded for this clonotype. The chain is built from TRBV3-1 and TRBJ2-7, with D tentatively TRBD1 (6 bases). The CDR3 contains 14 residues. V gave up 5 bases and J gave up 7 bases, with 18 bases separating them. CDR1 and CDR2 from the germline V gene are LGHDT and YNNKEL (reference sequence). DNA of the CDR3: TGTGCCAGCAGCAGCGGCAGGGGAGTAGAGGAGCAGTACTTC. Translating it yields CASSSGRGVEEQYF.

This clonotype was observed a few times. The chain carries TRBV7-2 and TRBJ2-1; D is perhaps TRBD2 (6 bases). V gave up 3 bases and J gave up 7 bases, with 10 bases separating them. From germline, CDR1 is SGHTA and CDR2 FQGNSA. The CDR3 contains 13 residues. CDR3 sequence: CASSLGTGNEQFF. The CDR3 nucleotides are TGTGCCAGCAGCTTGGGGACTGGAAATGAGCAGTTCTTC.

This clonotype was observed many times. The chain carries TRBV29-1 and TRBJ2-5; TRBD2 agrees at 12 bases. Germline loops: CDR1 SQVTM, CDR2 ANQGSEA. The junction had 8 bases not matched to a gene; V was cut back by 7 bases and J by 5 bases. The CDR3 length is 14 residues. As DNA, the CDR3 is TGCAGCGCCATGGGACTAGCGGGCTGGGAGACCCAGTACTTC. Translation: CSAMGLAGWETQYF.

J is TRBJ1-1 and V is TRBV9, with D perhaps TRBD1 (5 bases). V lost 3 bases to trimming and J lost 1 base, with 10 bases between them. CDR1 is SGDLS and CDR2 is YYNGEE in the germline V gene. This CDR3 has 14 residues. The CDR3 DNA is TGTGCCAGCAGCGAAGGGGAGGGGAACACTGAAGCTTTCTTT. This encodes CASSEGEGNTEAFF.

Ten or more counts support this clonotype. The chain joins TRBV7-9 to TRBJ1-1; 7 positions agree with TRBD1. Trimming took 5 bases from V and 3 from J; bases not matched to a gene: 9. CDR3 length: 15 amino acids. Germline V lookup: CDR1 SEHNR, CDR2 FQNEAQ (reference sequence). In DNA form, the CDR3 reads TGTGCCAGCAGCCGGGTGGACAGGTTGTACACTGAAGCTTTCTTT. Protein product: CASSRVDRLYTEAFF.

This clonotype showed up many times. The chain joins TRBV9 to TRBJ2-1; maybe TRBD1 (6 bases). Germline loops: CDR1 SGDLS, CDR2 YYNGEE. This CDR3 comprises 16 residues. V was shortened by 5 bases and J by 0 bases, with 15 bases between the two germline ends. The DNA of the CDR3 is TGTGCCAGCAGTCTTATCGTAGGGGGCTCCTACAATGAGCAGTTCTTC. It codes for CASSLIVGGSYNEQFF.

At least ten counts were recorded for this clonotype. The V call is TRBV5-1, the J call TRBJ2-2, with D possibly being TRBD1 (6 bases). V was trimmed by 5 bases and J by 3 bases, leaving 14 bases between them. The CDR3 consists of 15 residues. The V gene's germline CDR1 is SGHRS and CDR2 YFSETQ. The CDR3 DNA reads TGCGCCAGCAGACCAGGGGCCCAATACACCGGGGAGCTGTTTTTT. Its protein is CASRPGAQYTGELFF.

This clonotype has at least ten counts. The chain carries TRBV4-1 and TRBJ2-5; D is perhaps TRBD1 (6 bases). Germline loops: CDR1 MGHRA, CDR2 YSYEKL. V was trimmed by 1 base and J by 2 bases, leaving 17 bases between them. This CDR3 is built from 17 residues. DNA for the CDR3: TGCGCCAGCAGCCAAGTGCCGGGACACCAATTTCAAGAGACCCAGTACTTC. Its protein product is CASSQVPGHQFQETQYF.

This clonotype appeared a few times. The chain has TRBV7-2 and TRBJ2-3, with unresolved D. The V gene lost 5 bases and the J gene lost 3 bases, with 9 bases spanning the gap. This CDR3 is 13 amino acids long. Per the germline V gene, CDR1 is SGHTA and CDR2 is FQGNSA. Written as DNA, the CDR3 is TGTGCCAGCAGCCCATATCGGACAGATACGCAGTATTTT. It specifies CASSPYRTDTQYF.

This clonotype was seen a handful of times. J is TRBJ2-1 and V is TRBV19, with TRBD2 as a possible D gene (6 bases). Germline CDR1 LNHDA, CDR2 SQIVND (reference sequence). Trimming removed 3 bases at V and 3 bases at J, with 12 bases between. The CDR3 covers 15 residues. The DNA of the CDR3 is TGTGCCAGTAGTATCCGGGACTCCCACTACAATGAGCAGTTCTTC. It translates to CASSIRDSHYNEQFF.

This clonotype showed up just a few times. The rearrangement joins TRBV12-3 or TRBV12-4 to TRBJ1-5, with 11 bases lining up with TRBD1. This CDR3 is built from 17 residues. Germline trimming cut 0 bases from V and 7 bases from J; bases unmatched to any gene: 8. The CDR3 sequence is CASSLARTGGPGQPQHF. The CDR3 bases are TGTGCCAGCAGTTTAGCGCGGACAGGGGGCCCCGGGCAGCCCCAGCATTTT.

A few counts support this clonotype. J is TRBJ1-2 and V is TRBV15; D call uncertain. V dropped 0 bases and J dropped 0 bases, with 5 bases sitting between them. This CDR3 is 14 amino acids long. Germline CDR1 and CDR2: LNHNV and YYDKDF (reference sequence). CDR3 DNA: TGTGCCACCAGCAGAGATGCCGCTAACTATGGCTACACCTTC. Its protein product is CATSRDAANYGYTF.